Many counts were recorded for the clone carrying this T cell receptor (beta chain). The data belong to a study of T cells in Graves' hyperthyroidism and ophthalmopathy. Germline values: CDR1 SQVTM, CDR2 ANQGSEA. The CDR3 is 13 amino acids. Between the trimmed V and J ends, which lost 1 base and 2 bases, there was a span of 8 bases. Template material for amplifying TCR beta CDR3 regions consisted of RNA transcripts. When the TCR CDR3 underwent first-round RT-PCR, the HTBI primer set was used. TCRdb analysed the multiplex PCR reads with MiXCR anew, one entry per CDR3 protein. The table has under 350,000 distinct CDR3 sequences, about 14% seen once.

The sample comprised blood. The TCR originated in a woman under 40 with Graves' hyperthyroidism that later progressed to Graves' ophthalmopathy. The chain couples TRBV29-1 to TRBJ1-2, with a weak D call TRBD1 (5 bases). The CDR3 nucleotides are TGCAGCGTTGAAGTTCAGGGAAACTATGGCTACACCTTC. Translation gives CSVEVQGNYGYTF. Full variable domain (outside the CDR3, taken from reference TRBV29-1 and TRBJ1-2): SAVISQKPSRDICQRGTSLTIQCQVDSQVTMMFWYRQQPGQSLTLIATANQGSEATYESGFVIDKFPISRPNLTFSTLTVSNMSPEDSSIYLCSVEVQGNYGYTFGSGTRLTVV.